This is a list of T cell receptor beta chains from one sample in a study of cytomegalovirus exposure and HLA in healthy donors. Data came from immunoSEQ multiplex PCR; TCRdb stores just in-frame clones and leaves some out. The table lists about 280,000 clones, 80% to 90% of them singletons. Sequencing input: PBMCs. Every receptor here comes from a young woman in good health and CMV-seronegative. CDR3s include the opening cysteine and the closing phenylalanine or tryptophan. The D gene is left open where the match is weak. Size is stated for part of the rows, as once, few or many counts, or as a class when the clone is expanded.

abundance	v_gene	j_gene	d_gene	CDR3nt	CDR3aa
NA	TRBV5-1	TRBJ2-7	TRBD2	TGCGCCAGCAGCTTCGTTAGCGGGAGTGACTACGAGCAGTACTTC	CASSFVSGSDYEQYF
NA	TRBV30	TRBJ1-2	NA	TGTGCCTGGAGCAGTAAGAGGGGGAGTGATGGCTACACCTTC	CAWSSKRGSDGYTF
NA	TRBV19	TRBJ2-7	TRBD2	TGTGCCAGTAGTCCTCTAGCGGGGGCGTACTACGAGCAGTACTTC	CASSPLAGAYYEQYF
NA	TRBV30	TRBJ2-6	NA	TGTGCCTGGAGTAGGCGGTCTGGCGGGGCCAACGTCCTGACTTTC	CAWSRRSGGANVLTF
NA	TRBV29-1	TRBJ2-3	TRBD2	TGCAGCGTTGAAGGGACTAGCGATCCGGGGCAGGCAGATACGCAGTATTTT	CSVEGTSDPGQADTQYF
NA	TRBV29-1	TRBJ1-2	NA	TGCAGCGTTGAAGAGGGCCCGGGGGGGATAAACTATGGCTACACCTTC	CSVEEGPGGINYGYTF
NA	TRBV23-1	TRBJ2-3	NA	TGCGCCAGCACGGGGGGCACAGATACGCAGTATTTT	CASTGGTDTQYF
NA	TRBV7-9	TRBJ2-5	NA	TGTGCCAGCAGCCCACGGGGGGAACGGGGGCTAAAGACCCAGTACTTC	CASSPRGERGLKTQYF
NA	TRBV28	TRBJ2-2	NA	TGTGCCAGCAGTTTATCTACAGGGCGGACCGGGGAGCTGTTTTTT	CASSLSTGRTGELFF
NA	TRBV28	TRBJ2-7	TRBD1	TGTGCCAGCAGGCCCGGGACAGGGTACGAGCAGTACTTC	CASRPGTGYEQYF
NA	TRBV18	TRBJ1-1	NA	TGTGCCAGCTCACTAGCCCAGAACACTGAAGCTTTCTTT	CASSLAQNTEAFF
NA	TRBV6-4	TRBJ2-2	TRBD1	TGTGCCAGCAGTGACCCTGGACAGGGGGCTCGGACCGGGGAGCTGTTTTTT	CASSDPGQGARTGELFF
NA	TRBV28	TRBJ1-5	TRBD1	TGTGCCAGCAGGAGACAGGGGTCGAATCAGCCCCAGCATTTT	CASRRQGSNQPQHF
NA	TRBV5-1	TRBJ2-7	NA	TGCGCCAGCAGCCCCCTCTCTAGCTCCGAGCAGTACTTC	CASSPLSSSEQYF
NA	TRBV9	TRBJ2-1	TRBD1	TGTGCCAGCAGCGGACAGGGGTATCATGGAAATGAGCAGTTCTTC	CASSGQGYHGNEQFF
few	TRBV2	TRBJ1-6	NA	TGTGCCAGCAGTGGAATCGGGGGGACTGGAAATTCACCCCTCCACTTT	CASSGIGGTGNSPLHF
once	TRBV28	TRBJ1-1	NA	TGTGCCAGCAGCCGCGAACCCAACGGGGATGAAGCTTTCTTT	CASSREPNGDEAFF
NA	TRBV5-1	TRBJ1-1	TRBD1	TGCGCCAGCAGCTTGCGAGAGCAGGGGGCTTACATCACTGAAGCTTTCTTT	CASSLREQGAYITEAFF
NA	TRBV7-9	TRBJ1-5	NA	TGTGCCAGCAGCTTAGGGGGCGCTAATCAGCCCCAGCATTTT	CASSLGGANQPQHF
NA	TRBV5-1	TRBJ2-1	NA	TGCGCCAGCAGCTTGGCCCTATTTGATAATGAGCAGTTCTTC	CASSLALFDNEQFF
NA	TRBV10-1	TRBJ2-3	TRBD2	TGCGCCAGCGGACGACTAGCGGGGGGCAGCACAGATACGCAGTATTTT	CASGRLAGGSTDTQYF
NA	TRBV11-2	TRBJ2-2	NA	TGTGCCAGCAGCTTAGGCAGGCTATACACCGGGGAGCTGTTTTTT	CASSLGRLYTGELFF
few	TRBV7-6	TRBJ1-1	NA	TGTGCCAGCAGCCCCCACCAGGGGAGTAGGAACACTGAAGCTTTCTTT	CASSPHQGSRNTEAFF
NA	TRBV11-2	TRBJ1-1	TRBD1	TGTGCCAGCAGCTTGACAGGGCGACGAGGCACTGAAGCTTTCTTT	CASSLTGRRGTEAFF
NA	TRBV5-6	TRBJ2-5	TRBD1	TGTGCCAGCAGCTTGGAGGACAGGGTTGAGACCCAGTACTTC	CASSLEDRVETQYF
once	TRBV5-1	TRBJ2-2	TRBD1	TGCGCCAGCAGCTTGGAGGGACAGGGGAACACCGGGGAGCTGTTTTTT	CASSLEGQGNTGELFF
NA	TRBV6-5	TRBJ1-2	NA	TGTGCCAGCAGGCAGATAGGGGGTGGTGACTATGGCTACACCTTC	CASRQIGGGDYGYTF
few	TRBV27	TRBJ2-1	TRBD2	TGTGCCAGCAGTTTAATAGCGGGAGGGCTGAATGAGCAGTTCTTC	CASSLIAGGLNEQFF
NA	TRBV2	TRBJ1-2	NA	TGTGCCAGCAGTGGAGGGATTGGCTACACCTTC	CASSGGIGYTF
NA	TRBV28	TRBJ2-3	NA	TGTGCCAGCGTTGAAGTCGGCGAGGCAGATACGCAGTATTTT	CASVEVGEADTQYF
NA	TRBV27	TRBJ2-7	TRBD2	TGTGCCAGCAGCTCCAGCGGGGGGGACTCCTACGAGCAGTACTTC	CASSSSGGDSYEQYF
NA	TRBV7-6	TRBJ1-2	TRBD1	TGTGCCAGCAGCTTAAACCGGGACAGGAGAACCCCGACGTATGGCTACACCTTC	CASSLNRDRRTPTYGYTF
few	TRBV9	TRBJ2-5	TRBD1	TGTGCCAGCAGCGTAGACAGGGGCCGAGAGACCCAGTACTTC	CASSVDRGRETQYF
NA	TRBV2	TRBJ2-1	TRBD2	TGTGCCAGCAGTGTCGGGGGGGGCGCCTACAATGAGCAGTTCTTC	CASSVGGGAYNEQFF
NA	TRBV7-9	TRBJ2-7	TRBD2	TGTGCCAGCAGCTTAGTGGTTAGCGGGAGCAACGAGCAGTACTTC	CASSLVVSGSNEQYF
NA	TRBV13	TRBJ2-5	NA	TGTGCCAGCAGCTTAGGCCGAGAGACCCAGTACTTC	CASSLGRETQYF
NA	TRBV9	TRBJ2-1	TRBD1	TGTGCCAGCAGCACCGGACAGGGGGAGCATGAGCAGTTCTTC	CASSTGQGEHEQFF
NA	TRBV4-3	TRBJ1-2	NA	TGCGCCAGCAGCCAAGACCGCGGGGTCAACTATGGCTACACCTTC	CASSQDRGVNYGYTF
NA	TRBV30	TRBJ2-1	TRBD2	TGTGCCTGGGACGCTAGCGGGAAGAATGAGCAGTTCTTC	CAWDASGKNEQFF
NA	TRBV7-8	TRBJ2-7	TRBD1	TGTGCCAGCAGCCCTCACAGGGGGAAGCCCTACGAGCAGTACTTC	CASSPHRGKPYEQYF